This T cell receptor (beta chain) came from a study of T cell responses to AZD1222 COVID-19 vaccine. TCRdb's table, derived via immunoSEQ multiplex PCR, lists solely in-frame clones and lacks some. The sample holds some 140,000 clones, 70% to 90% seen once. V dropped 4 bases and J dropped 7; count of bases not matched to a gene: 8. Germline assignment: CDR1 MNHNY and CDR2 SVGAGI (reference sequence). The CDR3 loop spans 14 amino acids. Details on this clone: Its antigen is undetermined.

Whole-study results and caveats: Donor demographics were predominantly white British with a female majority; clonal diversity may be underestimated. None of the repertoires were sampled until the peak T cell response had passed. Spike regions recognized by vaccine-associated CD4 TCRs spanned the protein, led by 160-218 and 743-854. AZD1222 recipients seropositive at baseline numbered only five to seven.

The receptor comes from an adult who received the MenACWY meningococcal vaccine as a control. This chain uses TRBV6-6 with TRBJ2-3; 7 bases are a match to TRBD1. Material: peripheral blood, obtained 28 days after the second dose of the MenACWY control vaccine. CDR3 protein: CASSSRQGGHTQYF. As DNA, the CDR3 is TGTGCCAGCAGTTCAAGACAGGGCGGACATACGCAGTATTTT.